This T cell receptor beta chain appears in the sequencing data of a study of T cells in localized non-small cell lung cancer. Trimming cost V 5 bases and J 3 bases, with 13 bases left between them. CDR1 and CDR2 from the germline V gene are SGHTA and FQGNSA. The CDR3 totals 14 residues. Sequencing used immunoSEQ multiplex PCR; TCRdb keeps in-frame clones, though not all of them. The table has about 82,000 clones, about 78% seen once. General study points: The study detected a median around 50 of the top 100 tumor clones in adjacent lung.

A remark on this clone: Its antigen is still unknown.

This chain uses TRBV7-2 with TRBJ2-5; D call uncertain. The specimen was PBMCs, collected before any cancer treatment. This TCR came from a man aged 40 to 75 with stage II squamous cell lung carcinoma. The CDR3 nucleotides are TGTGCCAGCAGCGGCCGTGGTGGGAAAGAGACCCAGTACTTC. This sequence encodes CASSGRGGKETQYF.